The 4 T cell receptor beta chains below all came from one sample that was sequenced in a study of blood T cell repertoires in COVID-19. Some clones are missing from TCRdb's copy, which holds only in-frame ones; the method was immunoSEQ multiplex PCR. Among approximately 360,000 clones listed, approximately 88% were seen once. The sequenced sample consisted of PBMCs or T cells enriched from blood (not recorded which). Receptors originate from a woman in her thirties with acute COVID-19.

The rearrangement uses TRBV7-6 and TRBJ2-3; weak D call: TRBD2 (6 bases). Trimming shortened V by 4 bases and J by 6 bases, and 17 bases separated the two germline ends. Germline V gene lookup returns CDR1 SGHVS and CDR2 FNYEAQ. The CDR3 runs 15 residues. CDR3 in DNA: TGTGCCAGCAGCTCCCCCCTAGCGAAGGGGGATACGCAGTATTTT. This encodes CASSSPLAKGDTQYF.

The chain uses TRBV11-2 and TRBJ1-6; TRBD1 matches at 8 bases. This CDR3 contains 16 residues. Germline CDR1 SGHAT, CDR2 FQNNGV. The V and J ends lost 5 bases and 7 bases, in that order; junction bases with no gene match: 10. The CDR3 DNA is TGTGCCAGCAGCCGGACCTCGACAGGGGAGAATTCACCCCTCCACTTT. It translates to CASSRTSTGENSPLHF. The variable domain in full, with the rest retrieved from reference TRBV11-2 and TRBJ1-6, is EAGVAQSPRYKIIEKRQSVAFWCNPISGHATLYWYQQILGQGPKLLIQFQNNGVVDDSQLPKDRFSAERLKGVDSTLKIQPAKLEDSAVYLCASSRTSTGENSPLHFGNGTRLTVT.

The chain carries TRBV30 and TRBJ2-7; D might be TRBD1 (6 bases). Per the germline V gene, CDR1 is GTSNPN and CDR2 is SVGIG (reference sequence). The V and J ends lost 4 bases and 1 base respectively, with 11 bases between them. This CDR3 has 13 amino acids. The CDR3 protein is CAWTGDRSYEQYF. The DNA of the CDR3 is TGTGCCTGGACGGGCGACAGGTCCTACGAGCAGTACTTC.

The gene calls are TRBV3-1 (or the pseudogene TRBV3-2) and TRBJ2-1; 8 nucleotides align to TRBD2. Germline values: CDR1 LGHDT, CDR2 YNNKEL (reference sequence). This CDR3 contains 15 residues. The V segment lost 4 bases and the J segment 2 bases; nucleotides outside the gene matches: 4. CDR3 loop: CASSPSGGAYNEQFF. The DNA for the CDR3 is TGTGCCAGCAGCCCTTCCGGGGGGGCCTACAATGAGCAGTTCTTC.